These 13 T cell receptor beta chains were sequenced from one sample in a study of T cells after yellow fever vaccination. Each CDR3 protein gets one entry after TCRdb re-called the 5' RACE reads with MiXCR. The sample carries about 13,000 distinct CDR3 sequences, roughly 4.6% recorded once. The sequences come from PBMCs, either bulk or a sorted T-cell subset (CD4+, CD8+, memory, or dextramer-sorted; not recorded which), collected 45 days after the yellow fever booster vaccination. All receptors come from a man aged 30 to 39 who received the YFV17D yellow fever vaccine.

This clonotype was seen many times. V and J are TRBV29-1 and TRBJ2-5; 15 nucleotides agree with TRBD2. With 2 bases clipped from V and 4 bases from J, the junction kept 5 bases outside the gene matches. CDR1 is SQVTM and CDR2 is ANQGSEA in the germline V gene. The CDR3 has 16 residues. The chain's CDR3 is CSVEYGLAGGRETQYF. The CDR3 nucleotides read TGCAGCGTTGAATACGGACTAGCGGGAGGGAGAGAGACCCAGTACTTC.

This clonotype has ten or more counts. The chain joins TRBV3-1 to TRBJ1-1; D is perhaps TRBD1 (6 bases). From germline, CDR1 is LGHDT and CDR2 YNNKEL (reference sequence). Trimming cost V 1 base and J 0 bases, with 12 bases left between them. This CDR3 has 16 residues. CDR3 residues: CASSQAAGEVNTEAFF. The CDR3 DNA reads TGTGCCAGCAGCCAAGCTGCAGGGGAAGTGAACACTGAAGCTTTCTTT.

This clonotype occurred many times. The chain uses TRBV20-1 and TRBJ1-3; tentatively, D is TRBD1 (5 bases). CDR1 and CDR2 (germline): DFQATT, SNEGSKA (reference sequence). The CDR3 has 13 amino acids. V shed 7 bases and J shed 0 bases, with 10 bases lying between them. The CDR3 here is CSGARGSGNTIYF. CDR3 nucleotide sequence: TGCAGTGGTGCGAGGGGCTCTGGAAACACCATATATTTT.

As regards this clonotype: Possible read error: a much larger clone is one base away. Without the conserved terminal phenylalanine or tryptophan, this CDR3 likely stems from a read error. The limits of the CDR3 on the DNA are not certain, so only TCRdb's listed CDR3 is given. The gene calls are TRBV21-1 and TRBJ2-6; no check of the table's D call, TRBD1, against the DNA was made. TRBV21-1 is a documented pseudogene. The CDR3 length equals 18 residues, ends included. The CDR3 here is CASSLRTYPPAGANVLTL.

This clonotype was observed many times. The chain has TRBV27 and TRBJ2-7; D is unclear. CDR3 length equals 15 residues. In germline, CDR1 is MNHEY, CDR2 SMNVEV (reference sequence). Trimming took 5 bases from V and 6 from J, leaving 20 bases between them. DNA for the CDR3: TGTGCCAGCAGTCTCACCGGGCAGTTTGGAATCGAGCAGTACTTC. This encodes CASSLTGQFGIEQYF.

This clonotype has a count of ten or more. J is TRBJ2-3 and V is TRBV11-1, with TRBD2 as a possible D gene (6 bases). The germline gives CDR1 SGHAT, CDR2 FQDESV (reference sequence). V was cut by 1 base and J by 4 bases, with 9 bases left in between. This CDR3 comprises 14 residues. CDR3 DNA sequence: TGTGCCAGCAGCTTAGAACTAGCCCCAGATACGCAGTATTTT. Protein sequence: CASSLELAPDTQYF.

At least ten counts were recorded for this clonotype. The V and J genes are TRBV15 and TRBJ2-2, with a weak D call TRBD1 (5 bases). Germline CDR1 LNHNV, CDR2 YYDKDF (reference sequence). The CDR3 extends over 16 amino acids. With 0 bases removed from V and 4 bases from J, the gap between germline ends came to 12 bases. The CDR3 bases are TGTGCCACCAGCAGAGAGTGGGGCGCGAGCACCGGGGAGCTGTTTTTT. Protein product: CATSREWGASTGELFF.

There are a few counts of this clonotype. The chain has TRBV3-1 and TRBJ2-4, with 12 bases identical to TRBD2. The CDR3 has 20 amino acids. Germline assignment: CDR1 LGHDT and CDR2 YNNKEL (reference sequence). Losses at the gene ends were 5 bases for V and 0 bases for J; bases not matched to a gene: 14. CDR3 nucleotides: TGTGCCAGCAGCTTCGGACTAGCGGGGCCTAGGGAACTAGCCAAAAACATTCAGTACTTC. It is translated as CASSFGLAGPRELAKNIQYF.

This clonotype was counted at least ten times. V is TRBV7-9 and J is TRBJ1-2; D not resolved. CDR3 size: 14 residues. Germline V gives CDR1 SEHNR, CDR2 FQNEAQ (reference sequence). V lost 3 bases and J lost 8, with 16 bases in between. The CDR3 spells CASSFPPTARGYTF. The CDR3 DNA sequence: TGTGCCAGCAGCTTTCCACCTACAGCGCGGGGCTACACCTTC.

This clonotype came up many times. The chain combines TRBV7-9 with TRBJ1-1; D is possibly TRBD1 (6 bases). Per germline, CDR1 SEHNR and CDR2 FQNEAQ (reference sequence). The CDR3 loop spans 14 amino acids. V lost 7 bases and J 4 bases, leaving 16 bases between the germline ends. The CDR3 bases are TGTGCCAGCACCCAATCCCGACAGGTCACTGAAGCTTTCTTT. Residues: CASTQSRQVTEAFF.

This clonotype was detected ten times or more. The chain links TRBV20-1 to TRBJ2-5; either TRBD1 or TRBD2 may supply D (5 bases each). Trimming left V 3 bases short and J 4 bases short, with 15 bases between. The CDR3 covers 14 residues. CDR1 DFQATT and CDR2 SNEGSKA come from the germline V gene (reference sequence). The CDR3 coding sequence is TGCAGTGCTAGCGGGGCAGGGTGGGGAGAGACCCAGTACTTC. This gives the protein CSASGAGWGETQYF.

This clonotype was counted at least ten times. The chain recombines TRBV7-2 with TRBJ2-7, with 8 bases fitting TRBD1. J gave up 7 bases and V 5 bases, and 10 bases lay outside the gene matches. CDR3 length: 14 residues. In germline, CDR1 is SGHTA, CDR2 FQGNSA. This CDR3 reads CASSHRTGTLEQYF. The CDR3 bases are TGTGCCAGCAGCCACCGGACAGGGACCTTGGAGCAGTACTTC.

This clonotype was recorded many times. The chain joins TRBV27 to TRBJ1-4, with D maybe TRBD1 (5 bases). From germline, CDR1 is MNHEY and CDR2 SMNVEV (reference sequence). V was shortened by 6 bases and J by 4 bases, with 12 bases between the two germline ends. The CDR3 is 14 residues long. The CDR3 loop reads CASSETGFNEKLFF. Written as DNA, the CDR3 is TGTGCCAGCAGCGAAACAGGATTTAATGAAAAACTGTTTTTT.